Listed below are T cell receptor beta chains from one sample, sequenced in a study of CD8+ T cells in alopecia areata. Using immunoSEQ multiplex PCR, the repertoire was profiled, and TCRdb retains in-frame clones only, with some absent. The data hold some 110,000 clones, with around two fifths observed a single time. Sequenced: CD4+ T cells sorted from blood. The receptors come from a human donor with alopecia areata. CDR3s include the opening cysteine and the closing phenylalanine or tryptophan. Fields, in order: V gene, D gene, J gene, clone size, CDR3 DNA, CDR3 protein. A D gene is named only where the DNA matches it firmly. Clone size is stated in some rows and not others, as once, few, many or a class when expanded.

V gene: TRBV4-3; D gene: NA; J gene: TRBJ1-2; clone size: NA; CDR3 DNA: TGCGCCAGCAGCCAAGACCGGACGGGTTATGGCTACACCTTC; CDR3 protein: CASSQDRTGYGYTF
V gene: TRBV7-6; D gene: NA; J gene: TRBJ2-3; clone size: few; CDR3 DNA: TGTGCCAGCAGCTTAGTTTCCGGCACAGATACGCAGTATTTT; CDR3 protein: CASSLVSGTDTQYF
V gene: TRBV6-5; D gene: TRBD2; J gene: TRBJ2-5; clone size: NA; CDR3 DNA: TGTGCCAGCAGTCGACTAGCGAGGGCCAGGACCCAGTACTTC; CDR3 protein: CASSRLARARTQYF
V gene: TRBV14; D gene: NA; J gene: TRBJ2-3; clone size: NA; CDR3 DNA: TGTGCCAGCAGTAACGGGGCGAGGGATACGCAGTATTTT; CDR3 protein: CASSNGARDTQYF
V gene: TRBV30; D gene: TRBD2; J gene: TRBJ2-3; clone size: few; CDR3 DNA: TGTGCCTGGGGACCCCCAGTAGCGGGAGGAGATACGCAGTATTTT; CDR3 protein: CAWGPPVAGGDTQYF
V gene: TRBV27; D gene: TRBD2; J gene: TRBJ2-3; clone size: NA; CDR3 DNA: TGTGCCAGCAAAAGGACTAGCGAGAGCACAGATACGCAGTATTTT; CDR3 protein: CASKRTSESTDTQYF
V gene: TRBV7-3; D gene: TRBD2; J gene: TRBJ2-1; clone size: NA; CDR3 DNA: TGTGCCAGCAGCTCCTTCTCCTTAGCGGGAGGGGTCAATGAGCAGTTCTTC; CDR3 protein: CASSSFSLAGGVNEQFF
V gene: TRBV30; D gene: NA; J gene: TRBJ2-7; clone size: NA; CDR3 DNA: TGTGCCTGGAGTACGGACCGCTACGAGCAGTACTTC; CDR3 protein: CAWSTDRYEQYF
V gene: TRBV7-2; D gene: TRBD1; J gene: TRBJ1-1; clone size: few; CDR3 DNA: TGTGCCAGCAGCTTACGGGGACAGACTGCACCAGAAGCTTTCTTT; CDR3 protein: CASSLRGQTAPEAFF
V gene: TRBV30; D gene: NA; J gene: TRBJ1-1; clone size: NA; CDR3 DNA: TGTGCCTGGAGTGGTCAGGGCCATAGAGAAGCTTTCTTT; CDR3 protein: CAWSGQGHREAFF
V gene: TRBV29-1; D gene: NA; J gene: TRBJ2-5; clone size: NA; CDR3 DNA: TGCAGCGTTGGGACTACCCAAGAGACCCAGTACTTC; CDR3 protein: CSVGTTQETQYF
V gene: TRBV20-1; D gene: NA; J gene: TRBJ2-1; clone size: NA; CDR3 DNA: TGCGCCCCAAAGGCGAATGAGCAGTTCTTC; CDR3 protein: CAPKANEQFF
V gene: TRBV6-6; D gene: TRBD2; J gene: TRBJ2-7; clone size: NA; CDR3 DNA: TGTGCCAGCAAGCGGGAGGGCTACGAGCAGTACTTC; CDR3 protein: CASKREGYEQYF
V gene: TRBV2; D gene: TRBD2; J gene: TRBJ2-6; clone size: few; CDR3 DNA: TGTTCCCGCTCGAGACTAGCGGGCTCTGGGGCCAACGTCCTGACTTTC; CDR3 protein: CSRSRLAGSGANVLTF
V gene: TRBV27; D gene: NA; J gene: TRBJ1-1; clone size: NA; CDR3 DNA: TGTGCCAGCAGTCTCCATCGGACAGAGAGTCCGAACACTGAAGCTTTCTTT; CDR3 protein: CASSLHRTESPNTEAFF
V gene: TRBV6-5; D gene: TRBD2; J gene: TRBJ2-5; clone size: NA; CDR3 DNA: TGTGCCAGCAGTTACTCGGGAGGGATGGAGACCCAGTACTTC; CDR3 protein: CASSYSGGMETQYF
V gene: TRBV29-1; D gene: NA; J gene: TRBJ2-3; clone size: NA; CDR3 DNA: TGCAGCGGGACCGTGGCGGATACGCAGTATTTT; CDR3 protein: CSGTVADTQYF